The sequence of this T cell receptor beta chain was determined in a study of T cells in Graves' hyperthyroidism and ophthalmopathy. General study results and limits: Blood also carried most thyroid clonotypes expanded above 0.001. It was a median around seven months before onset that the model predicted ophthalmopathy.

Ophthalmopathy cases met thresholds of Clinical Activity Score at least 3, NOSPECS grade at least 4 and duration under 3 months. Those patients with uncontrolled infection, other autoimmune disease, pregnancy or lactation were excluded. Germline values: CDR1 SGHDN, CDR2 FVKESK. The CDR3 consists of 14 residues. Template material for amplifying TCR beta CDR3 regions consisted of RNA transcripts. First-round RT-PCR with HTBI primers amplified the TCR CDR3 region. In TCRdb, the multiplex PCR reads were re-called with MiXCR into one record per CDR3 protein. Altogether almost 35,000 distinct CDR3 sequences are present, 52% being singletons, with the ten largest covering 25%. Concerning this clonotype: Its antigen is unknown. The junction departs from the called germline gene at one end, perhaps through a read error.

Sequencing was done on a sample of blood. The chain employs TRBV14 and TRBJ1-1, with TRBD1 matching over 8 bases. The receptor was derived from a woman aged 40-49 years with Graves' ophthalmopathy. Here the CDR3 DNA reads TGTGCCGGCAGCCGAGGACAGGGAAACACTGAAGCTTTCTTT. Amino acids: CAGSRGQGNTEAFF.